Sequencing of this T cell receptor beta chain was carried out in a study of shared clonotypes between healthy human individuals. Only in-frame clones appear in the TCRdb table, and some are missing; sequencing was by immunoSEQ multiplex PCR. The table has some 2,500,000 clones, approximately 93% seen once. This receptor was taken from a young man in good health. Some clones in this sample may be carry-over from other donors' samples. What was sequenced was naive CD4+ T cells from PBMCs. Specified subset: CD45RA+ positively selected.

For the CDR3, the DNA is TGCGCCAGCAGCGGGACAGCCTACAATGAGCAGTTCTTC. This codes for CASSGTAYNEQFF. V usage is TRBV5-1 and J usage is TRBJ2-1; 7 bases line up with TRBD1. CDR1 is SGHRS and CDR2 is YFSETQ in the germline V gene. V shed 4 bases, J shed 2 bases, and the junction held 0 bases outside the gene matches. The CDR3 is 13 amino acids.